Presented here are 5 T cell receptor beta chains from one specimen sequenced in a study of T cells in Graves' hyperthyroidism and ophthalmopathy. From RNA transcripts, TCR beta CDR3 regions were amplified. RT-PCR in the first round (using the HTBI primer set) targeted the TCR CDR3. TCRdb reprocessed the multiplex PCR reads with MiXCR, giving one entry per CDR3 protein. The table records 200,000 to 250,000 distinct CDR3 sequences, approximately 16% of them present only once. Sequencing was performed on blood. The receptors stem from a man aged 35-49 years with Graves' hyperthyroidism.

The table lists this clonotype with many counts. The chain carries TRBV12-3 or TRBV12-4 and TRBJ1-2, with D maybe TRBD1 (5 bases). The CDR3 is 13 amino acids. V gave up 5 bases and J gave up 4 bases, with 11 bases separating them. The CDR3 coding sequence is TGTGCCAGCAGTGCCGGGGCCGGCTATGGCTACACCTTC. It specifies CASSAGAGYGYTF.

This clonotype was seen many times. The chain is built from TRBV29-1 and TRBJ1-5; D call uncertain. V was clipped by 8 bases and J by 0 bases, with 17 bases between them. Germline lookup yields CDR1 SQVTM and CDR2 ANQGSEA. This CDR3 comprises 15 residues. CDR3 nucleotides: TGCAGCTCCTCGCAAGGGCAAAATAGCAATCAGCCCCAGCATTTT. Residues: CSSSQGQNSNQPQHF.

This clonotype was detected once. The CDR3 here is CAAQSREGRGGEQFF. The CDR3, as DNA: TGTGCCGCCCAGTCGCGGGAGGGCCGGGGAGGTGAGCAGTTCTTC. The J gene is TRBJ2-1, the V gene TRBV6-1, with 9 bases identical to TRBD2. Looked up from germline, CDR1 is MNHNS and CDR2 is SASEGT. J gave up 9 bases and V 11 bases, and 17 bases lay outside the gene matches. The CDR3 has 15 residues.

This clonotype occurred many times. The gene calls are TRBV28 and TRBJ1-5; unclear D gene. The V and J ends lost 6 bases and 5 bases respectively, with 11 bases between them. This CDR3 spans 13 amino acids. Germline V gene data show CDR1 as MDHEN and CDR2 as SYDVKM. As DNA, the CDR3 is TGTGCCAGCAGGTCTCTGGGGTATCAGCCCCAGCATTTT. It codes for CASRSLGYQPQHF.

This clonotype was seen only a few times. The chain employs TRBV7-7 and TRBJ2-2; no clear D gene. This CDR3 contains 16 residues. With 2 bases removed from V and 0 bases from J, the gap between germline ends came to 10 bases. Germline V gene data show CDR1 as SSHAT and CDR2 as FNYEAQ (reference sequence). As DNA, the CDR3 is TGTGCCAGCAGCTTAACAGCAGCACCGAACACCGGGGAGCTGTTTTTT. Translated: CASSLTAAPNTGELFF. The full variable domain, completed using reference TRBV7-7 and TRBJ2-2, is GAGVSQSPRYKVTKRGQDVTLRCDPISSHATLYWYQQALGQGPEFLTYFNYEAQPDKSGLPSDRFSAERPEGSISTLTIQRTEQRDSAMYRCASSLTAAPNTGELFFGEGSRLTVL.